This is a list of T cell receptor beta chains from one sample in a study of identical twins. Using its own MiXCR run on the 5' RACE reads, TCRdb lists one record per CDR3 protein. The sample has hundreds of thousands of distinct CDR3 sequences, about 18% seen once. The sample was also reused in another study, on T cells expressing NK-cell markers.

Specimen: PBMCs. These receptors were obtained from a woman aged 18-29 years in good health. Both conserved end residues are part of each CDR3. Fields, in order: CDR3 protein, CDR3 DNA, CDR3 length, J gene, V gene, clone size, D gene. D genes are given only for firm matches. A clone size is listed for some rows: how often the clone was seen (once, few, many), or a class if it is expanded.

CASSGSGATQYF	TGTGCCAGCAGCGGTAGCGGGGCCACGCAGTATTTT	12	TRBJ2-3	TRBV9	NA	TRBD2
CASSYSTASETQYF	TGTGCCAGCAGTTACTCGACGGCCTCGGAGACCCAGTACTTC	14	TRBJ2-5	TRBV6-2/TRBV6-3	NA	NA
CASSLVQTASTDTQYF	TGCGCCAGCAGCTTGGTACAGACCGCTAGCACAGATACGCAGTATTTT	16	TRBJ2-3	TRBV5-1	few	NA
CSALGAAQNGHTF	TGCAGTGCCCTCGGAGCGGCGCAGAATGGCCACACCTTC	13	TRBJ1-2	TRBV20-1	NA	NA
CSARGLVYNEQFF	TGCAGTGCTAGAGGCCTAGTTTACAATGAGCAGTTCTTC	13	TRBJ2-1	TRBV20-1	NA	NA
CASSSPYSGGPHGYTF	TGTGCCAGCAGCTCCCCATATTCAGGAGGGCCTCATGGCTACACCTTC	16	TRBJ1-2	TRBV7-9	NA	NA
CASSYSGRAVNEQFF	TGTGCCAGCAGTTACTCCGGGAGGGCCGTCAATGAGCAGTTCTTC	15	TRBJ2-1	TRBV6-2/TRBV6-3	NA	TRBD2
CATTLVGNQPQHF	TGTGCCACCACGCTAGTAGGCAATCAGCCCCAGCATTTT	13	TRBJ1-5	TRBV19	NA	NA
CASSLAGTYQETQYF	TGCGCCAGCAGCTTGGCAGGGACGTACCAAGAGACCCAGTACTTC	15	TRBJ2-5	TRBV5-1	few	NA
CATYRGGSGANVLTF	TGTGCCACCTACAGGGGCGGGTCGGGGGCCAACGTCCTGACTTTC	15	TRBJ2-6	TRBV15	NA	TRBD1
CAWSVRDSRKTQYF	TGTGCCTGGAGTGTACGGGACTCCAGAAAGACCCAGTACTTC	14	TRBJ2-5	TRBV30	few	NA
CASGFLRDYNEQFF	TGTGCTAGTGGTTTCCTCAGGGACTACAATGAGCAGTTCTTC	14	TRBJ2-1	TRBV12-5	NA	NA
CASSYAARTYNEQFF	TGTGCCAGCAGTTACGCGGCTAGAACCTACAATGAGCAGTTCTTC	15	TRBJ2-1	TRBV6-5	NA	NA
CASSLTSLHEQYF	TGTGCCAGCTCCCTCACTAGCTTACACGAGCAGTACTTC	13	TRBJ2-7	TRBV18	NA	NA
CASSVQAGAGSQYF	TGCGCCAGCAGTGTACAAGCGGGGGCCGGTTCCCAGTATTTT	14	TRBJ2-3	TRBV10-2	NA	TRBD2
CSAEPGQGAAGYTF	TGCAGTGCTGAACCGGGACAGGGGGCTGCTGGCTACACCTTC	14	TRBJ1-2	TRBV20-1	NA	TRBD1
CAIGEISQPQHF	TGTGCCATCGGGGAAATAAGTCAGCCCCAGCATTTT	12	TRBJ1-5	TRBV10-3	NA	NA
CASSSSGRQSYEQYF	TGTGCCAGCAGCTCCTCCGGACGGCAGTCCTACGAGCAGTACTTC	15	TRBJ2-7	TRBV7-9	once	NA
CASSQDGTKDTQYF	TGCGCCAGCAGCCAAGACGGGACTAAAGATACGCAGTATTTT	14	TRBJ2-3	TRBV4-3	few	TRBD2
CASSPQGAESQFF	TGTGCCAGCAGTCCCCAGGGTGCCGAGTCTCAGTTCTTC	13	TRBJ2-1	TRBV7-2	few	NA
CSASRLRTGGHGYTF	TGCAGTGCTAGCCGGCTGAGGACAGGGGGTCATGGCTACACCTTC	15	TRBJ1-2	TRBV20-1	NA	TRBD1
CASSLARAGGPSFADTQYF	TGCGCCAGCAGCTTGGCCCGAGCGGGGGGGCCTAGTTTCGCAGATACGCAGTATTTT	19	TRBJ2-3	TRBV5-1	few	TRBD2
CASSGGQGTDTQYF	TGTGCCTCTTCAGGGGGGCAGGGTACAGATACGCAGTATTTT	14	TRBJ2-3	TRBV10-3	NA	NA
CASSRTNSPLHF	TGTGCCAGCAGCCGGACCAATTCACCCCTCCACTTT	12	TRBJ1-6	TRBV14	few	NA
CSAQGTGNTGELFF	TGCAGTGCTCAAGGGACGGGGAACACCGGGGAGCTGTTTTTT	14	TRBJ2-2	TRBV20-1	NA	NA
CASSPPIRQANYEQYF	TGTGCCAGCTCACCACCGATCCGACAGGCGAACTACGAGCAGTACTTC	16	TRBJ2-7	TRBV18	few	NA
CASRLRSRAMPDTQYF	TGTGCCAGCAGACTCCGGTCTAGGGCAATGCCAGATACGCAGTATTTT	16	TRBJ2-3	TRBV12-3/TRBV12-4	NA	NA
CASSPASGPYEQYF	TGTGCCAGCTCACCCGCTAGCGGCCCCTACGAGCAGTACTTC	14	TRBJ2-7	TRBV18	NA	TRBD2
CASSVGGLAYEQYF	TGTGCCAGCAGCGTAGGAGGATTAGCCTACGAGCAGTACTTC	14	TRBJ2-7	TRBV9	NA	NA
CSVVPRAKNIQYF	TGCAGCGTTGTCCCGAGAGCCAAAAACATTCAGTACTTC	13	TRBJ2-4	TRBV29-1	NA	NA